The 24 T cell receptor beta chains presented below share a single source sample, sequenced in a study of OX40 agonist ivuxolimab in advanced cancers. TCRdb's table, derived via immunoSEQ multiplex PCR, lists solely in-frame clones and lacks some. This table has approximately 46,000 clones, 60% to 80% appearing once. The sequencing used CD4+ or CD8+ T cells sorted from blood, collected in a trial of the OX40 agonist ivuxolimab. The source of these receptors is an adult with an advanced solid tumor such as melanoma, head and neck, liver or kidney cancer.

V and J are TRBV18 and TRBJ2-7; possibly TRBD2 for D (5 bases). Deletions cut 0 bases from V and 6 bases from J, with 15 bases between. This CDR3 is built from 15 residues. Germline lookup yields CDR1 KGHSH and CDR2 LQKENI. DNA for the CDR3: TGTGCCAGCTCACCACCTAGGGAAGCCGGGATCGAGCAGTACTTC. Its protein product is CASSPPREAGIEQYF.

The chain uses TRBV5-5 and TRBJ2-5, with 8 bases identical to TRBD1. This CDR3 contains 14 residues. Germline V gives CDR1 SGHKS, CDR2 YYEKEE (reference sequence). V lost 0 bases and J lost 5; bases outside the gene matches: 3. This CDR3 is CASSLGQGMETQYF. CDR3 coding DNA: TGTGCCAGCAGCTTGGGACAGGGGATGGAGACCCAGTACTTC.

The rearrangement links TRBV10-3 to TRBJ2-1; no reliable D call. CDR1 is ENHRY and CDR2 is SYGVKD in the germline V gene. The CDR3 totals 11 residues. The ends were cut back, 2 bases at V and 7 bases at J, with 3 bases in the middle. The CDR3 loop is CAISEGNEQFF. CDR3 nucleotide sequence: TGTGCCATCAGTGAGGGGAATGAGCAGTTCTTC.

As DNA, the CDR3 is TGTGCCAGCACCACTTTTCGGGGTCGGCAGTACTTC. Protein: CASTTFRGRQYF. The chain uses TRBV28 and TRBJ2-4, with a tentative D call TRBD2 (5 bases). Trimming removed 7 bases at V and 13 bases at J, with 17 bases between. The CDR3 length is 12 residues. The germline V gene encodes CDR1 MDHEN and CDR2 SYDVKM.

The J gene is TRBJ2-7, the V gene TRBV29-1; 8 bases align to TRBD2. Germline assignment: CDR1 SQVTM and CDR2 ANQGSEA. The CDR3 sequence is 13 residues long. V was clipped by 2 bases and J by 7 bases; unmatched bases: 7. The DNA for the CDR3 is TGCAGCGTTGAATCTACCGGGACTAGAGAGCAGTACTTC. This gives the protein CSVESTGTREQYF.

CDR3 DNA sequence: TGTGCCAGCAGTGAAAATAGGTTGAACACTGAAGCTTTCTTT. Its translation: CASSENRLNTEAFF. V usage is TRBV6-1 and J usage is TRBJ1-1; D remains unclear. V shed 2 bases and J shed 0 bases, with 7 bases lying between them. The CDR3 has 14 residues. Germline lookup yields CDR1 MNHNS and CDR2 SASEGT.

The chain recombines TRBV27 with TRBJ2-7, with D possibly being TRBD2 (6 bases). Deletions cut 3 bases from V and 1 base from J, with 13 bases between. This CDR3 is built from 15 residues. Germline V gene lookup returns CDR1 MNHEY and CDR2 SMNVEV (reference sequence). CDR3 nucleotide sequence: TGTGCCAGCAGTTTTAAAGCGGGTGCTTCCTACGAGCAGTACTTC. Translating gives CASSFKAGASYEQYF.

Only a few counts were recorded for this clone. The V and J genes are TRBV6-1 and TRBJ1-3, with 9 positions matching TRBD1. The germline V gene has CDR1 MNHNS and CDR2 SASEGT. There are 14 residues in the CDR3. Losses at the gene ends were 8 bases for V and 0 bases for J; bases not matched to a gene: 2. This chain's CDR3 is CASRDRVSGNTIYF. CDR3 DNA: TGTGCCAGCCGGGACAGGGTCTCTGGAAACACCATATATTTT.

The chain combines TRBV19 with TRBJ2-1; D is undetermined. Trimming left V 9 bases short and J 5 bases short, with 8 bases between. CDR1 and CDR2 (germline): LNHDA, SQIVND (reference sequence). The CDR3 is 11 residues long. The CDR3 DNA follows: TGTGCCAGCACCTACCACAATGAGCAGTTCTTC. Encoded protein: CASTYHNEQFF.

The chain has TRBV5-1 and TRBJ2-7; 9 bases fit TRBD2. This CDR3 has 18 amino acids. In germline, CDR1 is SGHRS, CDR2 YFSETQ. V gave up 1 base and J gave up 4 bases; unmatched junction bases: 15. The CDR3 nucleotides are TGCGCCAGCAGCTTGTCCGCTAGCGGGGCCCACCTTATTTACGAGCAGTACTTC. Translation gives CASSLSASGAHLIYEQYF.

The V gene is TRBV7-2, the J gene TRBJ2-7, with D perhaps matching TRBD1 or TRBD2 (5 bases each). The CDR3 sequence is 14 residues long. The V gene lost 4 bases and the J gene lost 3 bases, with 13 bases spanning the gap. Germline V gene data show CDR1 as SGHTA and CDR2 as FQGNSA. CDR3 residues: CASSSTRGSYEQYF. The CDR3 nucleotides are TGTGCCAGCAGCTCAACTAGGGGAAGCTACGAGCAGTACTTC. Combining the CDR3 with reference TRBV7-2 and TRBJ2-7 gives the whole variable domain GAGVSQSPSNKVTEKGKDVELRCDPISGHTALYWYRQSLGQGLEFLIYFQGNSAPDKSGLPSDRFSAERTGGSVSTLTIQRTQQEDSAVYLCASSSTRGSYEQYFGPGTRLTVT.

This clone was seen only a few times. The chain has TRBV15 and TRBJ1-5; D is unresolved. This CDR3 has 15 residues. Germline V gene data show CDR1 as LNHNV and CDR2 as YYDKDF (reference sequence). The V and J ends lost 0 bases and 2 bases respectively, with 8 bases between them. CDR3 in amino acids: CATSRDPRGNQPQHF. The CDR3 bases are TGTGCCACCAGCAGAGACCCTAGGGGCAATCAGCCCCAGCATTTT.

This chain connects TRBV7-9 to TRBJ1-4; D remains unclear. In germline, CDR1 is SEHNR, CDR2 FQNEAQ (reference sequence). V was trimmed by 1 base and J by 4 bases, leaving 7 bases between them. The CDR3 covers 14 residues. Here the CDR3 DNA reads TGTGCCAGCAGCTTAGGGCCAGATAATGAAAAACTGTTTTTT. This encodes CASSLGPDNEKLFF.

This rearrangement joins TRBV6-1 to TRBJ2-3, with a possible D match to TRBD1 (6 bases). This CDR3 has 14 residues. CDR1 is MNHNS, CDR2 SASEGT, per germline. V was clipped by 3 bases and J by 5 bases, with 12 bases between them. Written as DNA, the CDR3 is TGTGCCAGCAGTGACCAGGGGCCGAAAGATACGCAGTATTTT. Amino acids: CASSDQGPKDTQYF.

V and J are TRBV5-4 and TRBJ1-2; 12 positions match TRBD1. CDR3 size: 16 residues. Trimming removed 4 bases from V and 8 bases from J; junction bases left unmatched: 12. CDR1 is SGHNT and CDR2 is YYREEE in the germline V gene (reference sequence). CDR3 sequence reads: CASSQPGQGALGGYTF. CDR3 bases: TGTGCCAGCAGCCAACCGGGACAGGGGGCCCTCGGGGGCTACACCTTC.

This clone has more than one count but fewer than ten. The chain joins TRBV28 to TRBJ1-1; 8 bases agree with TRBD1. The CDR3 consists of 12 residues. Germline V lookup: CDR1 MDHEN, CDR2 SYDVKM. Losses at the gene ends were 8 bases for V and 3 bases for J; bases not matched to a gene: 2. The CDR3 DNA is TGTGCCAGCGGGACAGGAGACACTGAAGCTTTCTTT. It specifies CASGTGDTEAFF.

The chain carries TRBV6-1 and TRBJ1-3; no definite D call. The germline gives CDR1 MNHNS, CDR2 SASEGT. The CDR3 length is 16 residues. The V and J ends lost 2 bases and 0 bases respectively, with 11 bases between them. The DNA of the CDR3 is TGTGCCAGCAGTGAAAGAGGGCGGTTCTCTGGAAACACCATATATTTT. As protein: CASSERGRFSGNTIYF.

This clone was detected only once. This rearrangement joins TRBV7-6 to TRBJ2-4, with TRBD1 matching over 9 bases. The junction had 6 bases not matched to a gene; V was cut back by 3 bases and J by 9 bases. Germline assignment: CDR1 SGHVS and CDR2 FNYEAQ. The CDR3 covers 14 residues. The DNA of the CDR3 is TGTGCCAGCAGCTTGGGACAGGGCGGGGTCATTCAGTACTTC. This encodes CASSLGQGGVIQYF.

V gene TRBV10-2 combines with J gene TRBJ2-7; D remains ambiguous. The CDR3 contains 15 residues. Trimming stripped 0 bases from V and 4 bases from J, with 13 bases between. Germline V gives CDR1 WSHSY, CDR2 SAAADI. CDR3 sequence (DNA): TGCGCCAGCAGTGAGTCACGGGCGGAGAGGTACGAGCAGTACTTC. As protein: CASSESRAERYEQYF.

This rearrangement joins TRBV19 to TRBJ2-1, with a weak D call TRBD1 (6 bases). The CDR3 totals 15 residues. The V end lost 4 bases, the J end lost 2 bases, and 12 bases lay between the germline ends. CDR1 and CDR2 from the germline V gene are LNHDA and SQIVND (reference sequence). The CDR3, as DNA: TGTGCCAGTAGTACCCTCGACAGGACCTACAATGAGCAGTTCTTC. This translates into CASSTLDRTYNEQFF.

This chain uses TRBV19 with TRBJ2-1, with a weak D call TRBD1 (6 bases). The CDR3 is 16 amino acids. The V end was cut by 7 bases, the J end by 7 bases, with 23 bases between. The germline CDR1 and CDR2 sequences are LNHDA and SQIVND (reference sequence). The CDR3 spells CASTRTARAGRNEQFF. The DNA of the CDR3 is TGTGCCAGTACCAGGACAGCCCGCGCCGGGCGGAATGAGCAGTTCTTC.

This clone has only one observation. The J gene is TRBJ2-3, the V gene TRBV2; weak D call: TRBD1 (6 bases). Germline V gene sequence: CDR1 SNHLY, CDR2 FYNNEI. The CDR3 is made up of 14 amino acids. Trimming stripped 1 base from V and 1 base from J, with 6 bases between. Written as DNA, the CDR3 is TGTGCCAGCAGTGAAGGGACAGGCACAGATACGCAGTATTTT. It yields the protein CASSEGTGTDTQYF.

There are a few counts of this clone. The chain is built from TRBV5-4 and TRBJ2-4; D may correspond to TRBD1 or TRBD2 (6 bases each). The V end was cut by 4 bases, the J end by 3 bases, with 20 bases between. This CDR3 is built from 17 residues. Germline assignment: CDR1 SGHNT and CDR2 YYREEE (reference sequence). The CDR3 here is CASSVHQGTLGKNIQYF. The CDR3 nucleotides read TGTGCCAGCAGCGTGCACCAGGGGACTCTAGGCAAAAACATTCAGTACTTC.

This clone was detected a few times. This CDR3 is CASSPTGGNQPQHF. CDR3 DNA: TGTGCCAGCAGTCCTACAGGGGGCAATCAGCCCCAGCATTTT. The V and J genes are TRBV7-2 and TRBJ1-5, with 7 nucleotides matching TRBD1. Germline V gene lookup returns CDR1 SGHTA and CDR2 FQGNSA. This CDR3 is 14 amino acids long. V dropped 6 bases and J dropped 2; count of bases not matched to a gene: 4.